The 20 T cell receptor beta chains below were found in one sample sequenced in a study of blood T cell repertoires in COVID-19. Clones were read by immunoSEQ multiplex PCR, and TCRdb kept only the in-frame ones, dropping some. Of 270,000 or so clones in the sample, approximately 91% were seen once. The material sequenced was peripheral blood. The receptors were sampled from a woman aged 40 to 49 who had recovered from COVID-19.

The genes are TRBV3-1 (or the pseudogene TRBV3-2) and TRBJ2-3, with 11 bases matching TRBD2. This CDR3 has 18 residues. V shed 1 base and J 3 bases; nucleotides not matched to a gene: 9. Germline CDR1 and CDR2: LGHDT and YNNKEL (reference sequence). The CDR3 DNA reads TGTGCCAGCAGCCAAGCTGAAAGGCGACTAGCGGGGACAGATACGCAGTATTTT. Its protein product is CASSQAERRLAGTDTQYF.

This chain links TRBV27 with TRBJ2-3; TRBD2 matches at 7 bases. V lost 4 bases, J lost 5 bases, and 18 bases stayed unmatched. This CDR3 spans 18 amino acids. The V gene's germline CDR1 is MNHEY and CDR2 SMNVEV (reference sequence). The CDR3 is CASSSARDYRERGDTQYF. DNA for the CDR3: TGTGCCAGCAGTTCCGCCCGGGACTACCGGGAGAGGGGAGATACGCAGTATTTT.

This clone occurred once. J is TRBJ2-1 and V is TRBV10-2; 8 bases match TRBD2. The germline V gene encodes CDR1 WSHSY and CDR2 SAAADI. This CDR3 spans 15 amino acids. The trim removed 8 bases at V and 5 bases at J, leaving 11 bases unmatched. CDR3 sequence reads: CASVAPSGFDNEQFF. The CDR3 DNA is TGCGCCAGCGTGGCTCCTAGCGGGTTCGACAATGAGCAGTTCTTC.

CDR3 nucleotide sequence: TGTGCCAGCAGTGATCTCAGGACAGGGGGCGGCTATGGCTACACCTTC. It is translated as CASSDLRTGGGYGYTF. The gene calls are TRBV2 and TRBJ1-2; 11 bases align to TRBD1. J was trimmed by 4 bases and V by 3 bases; bases with no gene match: 7. This CDR3 has 16 residues. Germline V CDR1 and CDR2: SNHLY, FYNNEI.

The genes are TRBV6-1 and TRBJ1-3; 7 positions agree with TRBD1. V lost 5 bases to trimming and J lost 0 bases; unmatched junction nucleotides: 4. Germline CDR1 MNHNS, CDR2 SASEGT. The CDR3 contains 15 residues. The CDR3 DNA reads TGTGCCAGCAGTTGGGGGGACAGCTCTGGAAACACCATATATTTT. Amino acid sequence: CASSWGDSSGNTIYF.

This rearrangement joins TRBV6-5 to TRBJ1-2, with 10 bases matching TRBD1. The CDR3 runs 15 residues. Germline CDR1 MNHEY, CDR2 SVGAGI. V gave up 7 bases and J gave up 3 bases; unmatched junction bases: 8. CDR3 DNA: TGTGCCAGCACTACGGGACAGGGGCTAGACTATGGCTACACCTTC. Its translation: CASTTGQGLDYGYTF.

This chain links TRBV5-4 with TRBJ1-3; 8 bases are shared with TRBD1. V was pared by 3 bases and J by 0 bases, with 2 bases of the junction left unmatched. CDR3 size: 15 residues. Germline V lookup: CDR1 SGHNT, CDR2 YYREEE (reference sequence). The CDR3 coding sequence is TGTGCCAGCAGCTCGGGACAGGACTCTGGAAACACCATATATTTT. Protein sequence: CASSSGQDSGNTIYF.

This sequence joins TRBV5-3 and TRBJ2-1; tentative D call: TRBD2 (6 bases). TRBV5-3 falls under the ORF class, with uncertain function. V dropped 4 bases and J dropped 8 bases, with 19 bases sitting between them. There are 15 residues in the CDR3. Here the CDR3 reads CARSLERRRDDEQFF. The CDR3 nucleotides are TGTGCCAGAAGCCTGGAGCGAAGGAGGGACGATGAGCAGTTCTTC.

The genes are TRBV19 and TRBJ2-7; 8 bases align to TRBD1. V lost 6 bases, J lost 3 bases, and 4 bases stayed unmatched. The germline CDR1 and CDR2 sequences are LNHDA and SQIVND (reference sequence). The CDR3 runs 13 residues. The CDR3 protein is CASRQGALYEQYF. In DNA, the CDR3 is TGTGCCAGTAGGCAGGGGGCCCTCTACGAGCAGTACTTC.

The CDR3 DNA follows: TGTGCCAGCAGTTCACCGGACACAGGTAGCTCCTACAATGAGCAGTTCTTC. Amino acid sequence: CASSSPDTGSSYNEQFF. The V gene is TRBV28, the J gene TRBJ2-1, with a possible D match to TRBD1 (5 bases). With 4 bases removed from V and 0 bases from J, the gap between germline ends came to 16 bases. This CDR3 region has 17 residues. The germline gives CDR1 MDHEN, CDR2 SYDVKM.

The chain carries TRBV7-2 and TRBJ2-3; 8 nucleotides line up with TRBD2. This CDR3 is 16 amino acids long. Trimming at V came to 0 bases and at J to 4 bases, leaving 6 bases not matched to a gene. Per germline, CDR1 SGHTA and CDR2 FQGNSA. CDR3 loop: CASSLAGTSGADTQYF. DNA of the CDR3: TGTGCCAGCAGCTTAGCGGGGACTAGTGGGGCAGATACGCAGTATTTT.

The genes are TRBV29-1 and TRBJ2-4; possibly TRBD1 for D (5 bases). The CDR3 runs to 13 residues. The germline V gene has CDR1 SQVTM and CDR2 ANQGSEA. Trimming took 5 bases from V and 8 from J, leaving 16 bases between them. CDR3 amino acids: CSVRTRLLDIQYF. DNA of the CDR3: TGCAGCGTTCGGACACGCCTGTTGGACATTCAGTACTTC.

This clone appeared once. The J gene is TRBJ2-2, the V gene TRBV7-9, with D possibly matching TRBD1 (8 bases). The CDR3 extends over 18 amino acids. The germline CDR1 and CDR2 sequences are SEHNR and FQNEAQ (reference sequence). V lost 0 bases to trimming and J lost 1 base, with 15 bases between them. The CDR3 loop reads CASSLAAGTGKNTGELFF. The CDR3, as DNA: TGTGCCAGCAGCTTAGCAGCGGGGACAGGAAAGAACACCGGGGAGCTGTTTTTT.

This clone was seen a single time. At the DNA level, this CDR3 is encoded by other sequences in the same sample as well. The rearrangement joins TRBV19 to TRBJ2-7; 11 bases are shared with TRBD2. Germline assignment: CDR1 LNHDA and CDR2 SQIVND (reference sequence). The CDR3 loop spans 15 amino acids. Trimming removed 2 bases from V and 1 base from J; junction bases left unmatched: 1. The chain's CDR3 is CASSILAGGSYEQYF. The CDR3, as DNA: TGTGCCAGTAGTATACTAGCGGGAGGTTCCTACGAGCAGTACTTC.

The chain couples TRBV30 to TRBJ2-2; 10 bases line up with TRBD2. The CDR3 contains 16 residues. The J segment lost 6 bases and the V segment lost 3 bases, leaving 10 bases of the junction unmatched. CDR1 is GTSNPN, CDR2 SVGIG, per germline (reference sequence). CDR3 bases: TGTGCCTGGAGCCCCCCAGCTAGCGGGAGTTCCGGGGAGCTGTTTTTT. This translates into CAWSPPASGSSGELFF.

V gene TRBV30 combines with J gene TRBJ1-1, with a tentative D call TRBD1 (5 bases). Trimming removed 5 bases from V and 7 bases from J, with 17 bases in between. Looked up from germline, CDR1 is GTSNPN and CDR2 is SVGIG (reference sequence). The CDR3 totals 13 residues. CDR3 in DNA: TGTGCCTGGGCCCCCCAGCCGGGGGGTGAAGCTTTCTTT. This encodes CAWAPQPGGEAFF. Full variable domain (rest looked up from reference TRBV30 and TRBJ1-1): SQTIHQWPATLVQPVGSPLSLECTVEGTSNPNLYWYRQAAGRGLQLLFYSVGIGQISSEVPQNLSASRPQDRQFILSSKKLLLSDSGFYLCAWAPQPGGEAFFGQGTRLTVV.

This clone came up a few times. V and J are TRBV14 and TRBJ2-2, with TRBD1 identical over 7 bases. The V gene end was trimmed by 3 bases and the J gene end by 4 bases; junction bases not matched to a gene: 11. CDR3 length: 17 residues. CDR1 SGHDN and CDR2 FVKESK come from the germline V gene. This CDR3 is CASSQAGTASVTGELFF. CDR3 coding DNA: TGTGCCAGCAGCCAGGCCGGGACAGCCTCCGTCACCGGGGAGCTGTTTTTT.

This sequence joins TRBV30 and TRBJ1-1, with D possibly TRBD1 on 6 matching bases. Trimming removed 4 bases at V and 4 bases at J, with 25 bases between. This CDR3 is built from 17 residues. Germline assignment: CDR1 GTSNPN and CDR2 SVGIG (reference sequence). The CDR3 bases are TGTGCCTGGACCTCAAAGTCAGGGGTCTCCGGGTTCACTGAAGCTTTCTTT. It is translated as CAWTSKSGVSGFTEAFF. Based on the CDR3 plus reference TRBV30 and TRBJ1-1, the full variable domain is SQTIHQWPATLVQPVGSPLSLECTVEGTSNPNLYWYRQAAGRGLQLLFYSVGIGQISSEVPQNLSASRPQDRQFILSSKKLLLSDSGFYLCAWTSKSGVSGFTEAFFGQGTRLTVV.

The J gene is TRBJ2-5, the V gene TRBV6-5, with TRBD2 as a possible D gene (7 bases). The CDR3 has 14 amino acids. The germline V and J ends were trimmed by 7 bases and 5 bases, with 17 bases remaining between them. Per germline, CDR1 MNHEY and CDR2 SVGAGI. The CDR3 DNA sequence: TGTGCCAGCACCGACTGGGGGGGCTGGGAGACCCAGTACTTC. Its protein is CASTDWGGWETQYF.

The chain employs TRBV7-3 and TRBJ2-2; 7 bases line up with TRBD2. The V gene's germline CDR1 is SGHTA and CDR2 FQGTGA. V was clipped by 4 bases and J by 0 bases; unmatched bases: 2. This CDR3 is built from 15 residues. The CDR3 is CASSSGLSNTGELFF. CDR3 bases: TGTGCCAGCAGCTCGGGACTATCGAACACCGGGGAGCTGTTTTTT.